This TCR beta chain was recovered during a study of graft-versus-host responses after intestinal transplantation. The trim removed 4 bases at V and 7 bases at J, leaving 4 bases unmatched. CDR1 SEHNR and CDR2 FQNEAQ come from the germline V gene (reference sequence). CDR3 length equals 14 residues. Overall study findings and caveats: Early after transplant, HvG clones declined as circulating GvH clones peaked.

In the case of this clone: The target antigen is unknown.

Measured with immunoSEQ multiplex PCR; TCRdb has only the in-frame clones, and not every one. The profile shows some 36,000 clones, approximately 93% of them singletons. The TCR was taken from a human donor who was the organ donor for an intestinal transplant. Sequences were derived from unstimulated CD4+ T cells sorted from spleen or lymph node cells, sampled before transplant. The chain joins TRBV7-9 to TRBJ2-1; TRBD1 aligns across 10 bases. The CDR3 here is CASSSRQGANEQFF. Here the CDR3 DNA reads TGTGCCAGCAGCTCTCGACAGGGGGCAAATGAGCAGTTCTTC.